This paragraph covers one T cell receptor (beta chain) sequence. Its antigen is unidentified. Since a much larger clone is just one base distant, this may be a read error. This record comes from a study of tumor and adjacent non-tumor tissue in lung cancer. Across the study: Patients comprised eleven to twelve adenocarcinoma, a couple of squamous cell carcinoma and 1 small cell lung cancer. The patients, around 10 men and roughly 5 women, were about 31 to 80 with stage I to III disease.

The library came from three nested PCR rounds adapted from ARM-PCR protocols. TCRdb re-analysed the multiplex PCR reads in MiXCR, keeping a single row per CDR3 protein. The sample shows approximately 100,000 distinct CDR3 sequences, about 62% of them seen only once. The template was RNA from unsorted bulk tissue. The normal lung tissue was taken more than 3 cm from the tumor edge. Deletions cut 6 bases from V and 9 bases from J, with 15 bases between. This CDR3 contains 13 residues. CDR1 and CDR2 (germline): MNHEY, SVGEGT. The study, taken as a whole, reports: In normal lung, the top 100 clones were significantly more dominant than in tumor. Tumor TCR diversity, when higher, was linked to shorter survival.

V and J are TRBV6-2 or TRBV6-3 and TRBJ2-1; D is ambiguous. The source is a man aged 25-40 years with non-small cell lung cancer. The material sequenced was distant non-tumor lung tissue. In DNA, the CDR3 is TGTGCCAGCAGCTCCCTTCCTGGAAGTGAGCAGTTCTTC. Residues: CASSSLPGSEQFF.